These 13 T cell receptor beta chains came from one sample sequenced in a study of early T cells in non-severe SARS-CoV-2 infection. TCRdb re-analysed the 5' RACE reads in MiXCR, keeping a single row per CDR3 protein. The data show 55,000 to 75,000 distinct CDR3 sequences, less than 12% seen once. Material: whole blood, obtained at baseline. These receptors originate from an adult who was a healthcare worker with PCR-confirmed SARS-CoV-2 infection or an uninfected control (not recorded which).

V gene TRBV11-2 combines with J gene TRBJ1-2, with D hard to call. This CDR3 region has 18 residues. CDR1 and CDR2 (germline): SGHAT, FQNNGV. Between the trimmed V and J ends, which lost 1 base and 2 bases, there was a span of 20 bases. The CDR3 loop is CASSLVLPGGRANYGYTF. The CDR3 DNA reads as TGTGCCAGCAGCTTAGTGCTTCCCGGTGGCAGAGCCAACTATGGCTACACCTTC.

This rearrangement joins TRBV7-2 to TRBJ1-3; no clear D. Germline V gene data show CDR1 as SGHTA and CDR2 as FQGNSA. V lost 0 bases to trimming and J lost 8 bases, with 5 bases between them. CDR3 size: 12 residues. The CDR3 region is CASSLARDTIYF. The CDR3 DNA sequence: TGTGCCAGCAGCTTAGCCAGAGACACCATATATTTT.

This clonotype has a handful of counts. The gene calls are TRBV18 and TRBJ2-1, with 8 nucleotides matching TRBD2. V gave up 2 bases and J gave up 9 bases; unmatched junction bases: 9. The CDR3 sequence is 15 residues long. Germline-derived CDR1 and CDR2 are KGHSH and LQKENI. The CDR3 coding sequence is TGTGCCAGCTCACCAGGGGGACTAGACTTTACTGAGCAGTTCTTC. Translation gives CASSPGGLDFTEQFF.

This clonotype was counted ten times or more. The rearrangement uses TRBV9 and TRBJ2-7, with TRBD2 as a possible D gene (6 bases). Germline CDR1 SGDLS, CDR2 YYNGEE. This CDR3 has 13 amino acids. Trimming stripped 2 bases from V and 4 bases from J, with 10 bases between. Here the CDR3 reads CASSVNAGYEQYF. In DNA, the CDR3 is TGTGCCAGCAGCGTTAACGCGGGGTACGAGCAGTACTTC.

This clonotype was seen a handful of times. The genes are TRBV2 and TRBJ1-5, with 10 bases identical to TRBD1. Germline CDR1 reads SNHLY; CDR2 reads FYNNEI. The CDR3 contains 15 residues. Trimming at V came to 5 bases and at J to 6 bases, leaving 7 bases not matched to a gene. The chain's CDR3 is CASSPDRGRFQPQHF. The CDR3 DNA is TGTGCCAGCAGTCCCGACAGGGGGCGTTTTCAGCCCCAGCATTTT.

This clonotype was detected many times. The chain has TRBV7-2 and TRBJ2-5; D remains ambiguous. The CDR3 contains 14 residues. V lost 0 bases, J lost 2 bases, and 7 bases lay in between. Germline V lookup: CDR1 SGHTA, CDR2 FQGNSA. CDR3 sequence reads: CASSLAVQQETQYF. CDR3 bases: TGTGCCAGCAGCTTAGCTGTACAACAAGAGACCCAGTACTTC.

This clonotype came up many times. This sequence joins TRBV19 and TRBJ2-3, with a weak D call TRBD2 (5 bases). The CDR3 loop spans 12 amino acids. V lost 6 bases, J lost 5 bases, and 9 bases lay in between. The germline V gene encodes CDR1 LNHDA and CDR2 SQIVND (reference sequence). CDR3 loop: CASRVAGDTQYF. The CDR3 nucleotides read TGTGCCAGTAGGGTGGCGGGAGATACGCAGTATTTT.

This clonotype was picked up many times. The gene calls are TRBV6-5 and TRBJ2-2; TRBD2 matches at 14 bases. The V gene's germline CDR1 is MNHEY and CDR2 SVGAGI. Unmatched junction bases numbered 9, after V lost 7 bases and J lost 5 bases. The CDR3 consists of 17 residues. CDR3 residues: CASTYLTSGRGTGELFF. CDR3 nucleotides: TGTGCCAGCACCTACTTGACTAGCGGGAGGGGGACCGGGGAGCTGTTTTTT.

The rearrangement uses TRBV5-6 and TRBJ1-1; tentative D call: TRBD1 (5 bases). CDR3 size: 17 residues. Germline lookup yields CDR1 SGHDT and CDR2 YYEEEE. V shed 4 bases and J shed 4 bases, with 23 bases lying between them. The chain's CDR3 is CASSPNPIRDLSTEAFF. The DNA of the CDR3 is TGTGCCAGCAGCCCGAACCCCATCAGGGACTTGAGCACTGAAGCTTTCTTT.

This clonotype was detected many times. V gene TRBV2 combines with J gene TRBJ2-1; 14 nucleotides match TRBD2. Losses at the gene ends were 3 bases for V and 2 bases for J; bases not matched to a gene: 3. CDR3 size: 17 residues. Germline lookup yields CDR1 SNHLY and CDR2 FYNNEI. In DNA form, the CDR3 reads TGTGCCAGCAGTGAGAGGACTAGCGGGAGGCCCTACAATGAGCAGTTCTTC. Its translation is CASSERTSGRPYNEQFF.

The J gene is TRBJ2-6, the V gene TRBV10-3, with D perhaps given as TRBD1 or TRBD2 (5 bases each). CDR1 ENHRY and CDR2 SYGVKD come from the germline V gene. This CDR3 spans 14 amino acids. The germline V and J ends were trimmed by 8 bases and 2 bases, with 10 bases remaining between them. The CDR3 loop reads CAILGAAGANVLTF. As DNA, the CDR3 is TGTGCCATCCTCGGGGCTGCTGGGGCCAACGTCCTGACTTTC.

This clonotype occurred many times. The J gene is TRBJ2-5, the V gene TRBV20-1, with TRBD1 identical over 8 bases. The length of the CDR3 is 17 residues. V trimming: 0 bases; J trimming: 5 bases; junction bases outside the gene matches: 14. Germline-derived CDR1 and CDR2 are DFQATT and SNEGSKA (reference sequence). CDR3 in amino acids: CSAREVSGTDRGETQYF. The CDR3 DNA reads TGCAGTGCTAGAGAGGTGTCAGGGACCGACAGGGGCGAGACCCAGTACTTC.

This clonotype was picked up many times. For the CDR3, the DNA is TGTGCCAGCAGAGGGACAGGGGCAGATACGCAGTATTTT. Amino acids: CASRGTGADTQYF. V gene TRBV6-2 or TRBV6-3 combines with J gene TRBJ2-3; 10 bases agree with TRBD1. CDR1 is MNHEY, CDR2 SVGEGT, per germline. The junction had 1 base not matched to a gene; V was cut back by 6 bases and J by 4 bases. The length of the CDR3 is 13 residues.